A single T cell receptor beta chain is shown here with its context. The antigen remains unidentified. These data belong to a study of monozygotic twins with inflammatory bowel disease. In eight separate reactions per sample, cDNA was generated. TCRdb re-called the 5' RACE reads and shows each CDR3 protein once, DNA omitted. Its clone listing holds over 350,000 distinct CDR3 sequences. Overall study results and limits: Using the inverse Simpson index, IBD patients had lower TCRbeta diversity than healthy co-twins.

Researchers collected 2 to 2.5 ml of blood per donor. Whole blood supplied total RNA, and T cells were not sorted. Germline V CDR1 and CDR2: SGHTA, FQGNSA. The CDR3 runs 15 residues. Sequencing was performed on blood. The clonotype comes from a human donor with ulcerative colitis or Crohn's disease, or a healthy co-twin of an affected twin (not recorded which). V is TRBV7-2 and J is TRBJ2-1; the TCRdb D gene call, TRBD2, has no DNA to confirm it. CDR3 sequence: CASSYKSGLDVVRFF.